This passage covers 10 T cell receptor beta chains from one sample sequenced in a study of shared clonotypes between healthy human individuals. Sequencing used immunoSEQ multiplex PCR; TCRdb keeps in-frame clones, though not all of them. The repertoire has about 480,000 clones, around 74% of them found once; the top ten carry over 10%. Sequenced sample: PBMCs. All receptors come from a woman in her thirties or forties in good health. Some clones in this sample may be carry-over from other donors' samples.

In this sample, this clone turned up once. This chain links TRBV30 with TRBJ2-2, with TRBD2 matching over 8 bases. This CDR3 spans 14 amino acids. In germline, CDR1 is GTSNPN, CDR2 SVGIG (reference sequence). V gave up 0 bases and J gave up 7 bases; unmatched junction bases: 4. DNA of the CDR3: TGTGCCTGGAGTGTTATAGCGGGAATCGGGGAGCTGTTTTTT. Encoded protein: CAWSVIAGIGELFF. Based on the CDR3 plus reference TRBV30 and TRBJ2-2, the full variable domain is SQTIHQWPATLVQPVGSPLSLECTVEGTSNPNLYWYRQAAGRGLQLLFYSVGIGQISSEVPQNLSASRPQDRQFILSSKKLLLSDSGFYLCAWSVIAGIGELFFGEGSRLTVL.

The rearrangement uses TRBV30 and TRBJ1-3, with unresolved D. Germline V CDR1 and CDR2: GTSNPN, SVGIG (reference sequence). Trimming cost V 1 base and J 3 bases, with 7 bases left between them. There are 13 residues in the CDR3. Here the CDR3 DNA reads TGTGCCTGGAGTGAGGGAGTTGGAAACACCATATATTTT. Its protein is CAWSEGVGNTIYF.

This clone was seen more than once but under ten times. The CDR3, as DNA: TGTGCCAGCTCCTGGACAGGGTACAATGAGCAGTTCTTC. This translates into CASSWTGYNEQFF. V gene TRBV6-1 combines with J gene TRBJ2-1; 8 bases line up with TRBD1. The CDR3 has 13 amino acids. V dropped 8 bases and J dropped 4; count of bases not matched to a gene: 4. Germline values: CDR1 MNHNS, CDR2 SASEGT.

The chain recombines TRBV6-1 with TRBJ2-1; 13 bases map to TRBD2. CDR3 length: 14 amino acids. J lost 6 bases, V lost 6 bases, and 2 bases had no gene match. Germline V gives CDR1 MNHNS, CDR2 SASEGT. The DNA of the CDR3 is TGTGCCAGCAGCACTAGCGGGAGGGTCAATGAGCAGTTCTTC. It specifies CASSTSGRVNEQFF.

The chain combines TRBV7-3 with TRBJ2-3; the D gene is possibly TRBD2 (5 bases). Germline CDR1 is SGHTA and CDR2 is FQGTGA. V was cut by 5 bases and J by 2 bases, with 17 bases left in between. The CDR3 sequence is 16 residues long. As DNA, the CDR3 is TGTGCCAGCAGCCCCCTAGCTTTTGCGCCCACAGATACGCAGTATTTT. As protein: CASSPLAFAPTDTQYF.

The chain has TRBV30 and TRBJ1-1; D remains unclear. The V gene's germline CDR1 is GTSNPN and CDR2 SVGIG (reference sequence). The CDR3 has 13 amino acids. The V and J ends lost 4 bases and 1 base respectively, with 10 bases between them. As DNA, the CDR3 is TGTGCCTGGAAGAACGTACAGAACACTGAAGCTTTCTTT. This sequence encodes CAWKNVQNTEAFF.

This rearrangement joins TRBV5-1 to TRBJ1-1; unclear D gene. Looked up from germline, CDR1 is SGHRS and CDR2 is YFSETQ. Trimming took 0 bases from V and 4 from J, leaving 10 bases between them. This CDR3 has 14 residues. Here the CDR3 DNA reads TGCGCCAGCAGCTTGGTGGTCCGGGGCACTGAAGCTTTCTTT. This encodes CASSLVVRGTEAFF.

This chain uses TRBV5-1 with TRBJ2-5, with 10 bases lining up with TRBD2. The J call is uncertain, as TRBJ2-7 better fits the DNA end. The germline CDR1 and CDR2 sequences are SGHRS and YFSETQ. The CDR3 spans 16 residues. As DNA, the CDR3 is TGCGCCAGCAGCGTAAGTCTAGCGGGAGCTGGTAGCGAGCAGTACTTC. Translated, it gives CASSVSLAGAGSEQYF.

As concerns this clone: Within the sample, other DNA sequences also encode this same CDR3. This sequence joins TRBV5-1 and TRBJ2-3, with a possible D match to TRBD2 (5 bases). From germline, CDR1 is SGHRS and CDR2 YFSETQ. CDR3 length: 13 residues. Trimming pared 2 bases from V and 4 bases from J, leaving 8 bases between. CDR3 sequence: CASSFGSADTQYF. The CDR3 DNA follows: TGCGCCAGCAGCTTTGGGAGCGCAGATACGCAGTATTTT.

J is TRBJ2-2 and V is TRBV7-9, with D unresolved. In germline, CDR1 is SEHNR, CDR2 FQNEAQ (reference sequence). V lost 1 base to trimming and J lost 7 bases, with 10 bases between them. CDR3 length equals 14 residues. CDR3 loop: CASSLGPVVGELFF. The CDR3 DNA sequence: TGTGCCAGCAGCTTAGGTCCGGTGGTCGGGGAGCTGTTTTTT. The variable domain in full, completed from reference TRBV7-9 and TRBJ2-2, reads DTGVSQNPRHKITKRGQNVTFRCDPISEHNRLYWYRQTLGQGPEFLTYFQNEAQLEKSRLLSDRFSAERPKGSFSTLEIQRTEQGDSAMYLCASSLGPVVGELFFGEGSRLTVL.